Described below is a single T cell receptor beta chain sequence and its context. These data come from a study of CD8 T cells in Susac syndrome. Germline V CDR1 and CDR2: SGHTA, FQGNSA. V lost 5 bases to trimming and J lost 15 bases; unmatched junction nucleotides: 12. This CDR3 has 13 amino acids. It was with random hexamers that 0.5 to 1 ug RNA was reverse transcribed. MiXCR, applied by TCRdb to the immunoSEQ multiplex PCR reads, yields one record per CDR3 protein. The data contain just over 300,000 distinct CDR3 sequences, just over 90% of them seen just once; the ten biggest clones take up about 0.063%.

Sequencing was performed on CD4+ T cells from PBMCs. The chain joins TRBV7-2 to TRBJ2-4, with 8 nucleotides matching TRBD1. This sequence was found in a human donor with multiple sclerosis. In DNA, the CDR3 is TGTGCCAGCAGCCGGGGGCCGGGACAGGACGCGTACTTC. Translating it yields CASSRGPGQDAYF. The full variable domain, with the rest looked up from reference TRBV7-2 and TRBJ2-4, is GAGVSQSPSNKVTEKGKDVELRCDPISGHTALYWYRQSLGQGLEFLIYFQGNSAPDKSGLPSDRFSAERTGGSVSTLTIQRTQQEDSAVYLCASSRGPGQDAYFGAGTRLSVL.